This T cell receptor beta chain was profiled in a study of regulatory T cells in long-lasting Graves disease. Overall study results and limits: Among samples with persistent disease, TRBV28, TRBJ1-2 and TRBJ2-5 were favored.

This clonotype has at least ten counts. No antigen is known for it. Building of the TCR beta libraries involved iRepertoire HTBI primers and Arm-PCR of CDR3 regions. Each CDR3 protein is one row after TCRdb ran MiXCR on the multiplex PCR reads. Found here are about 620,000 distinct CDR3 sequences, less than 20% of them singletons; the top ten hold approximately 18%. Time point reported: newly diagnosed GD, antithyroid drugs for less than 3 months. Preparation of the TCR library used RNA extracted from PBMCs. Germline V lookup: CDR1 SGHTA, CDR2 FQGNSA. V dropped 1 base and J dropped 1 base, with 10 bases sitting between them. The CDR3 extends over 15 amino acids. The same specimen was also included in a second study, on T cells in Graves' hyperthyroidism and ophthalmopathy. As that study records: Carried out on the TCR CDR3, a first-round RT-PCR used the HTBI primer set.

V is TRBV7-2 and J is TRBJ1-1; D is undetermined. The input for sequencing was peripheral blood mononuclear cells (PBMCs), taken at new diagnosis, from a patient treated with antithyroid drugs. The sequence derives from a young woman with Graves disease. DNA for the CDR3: TGTGCCAGCAGCTTAGTGTCCCGGGGGAACACTGAAGCTTTCTTT. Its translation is CASSLVSRGNTEAFF.